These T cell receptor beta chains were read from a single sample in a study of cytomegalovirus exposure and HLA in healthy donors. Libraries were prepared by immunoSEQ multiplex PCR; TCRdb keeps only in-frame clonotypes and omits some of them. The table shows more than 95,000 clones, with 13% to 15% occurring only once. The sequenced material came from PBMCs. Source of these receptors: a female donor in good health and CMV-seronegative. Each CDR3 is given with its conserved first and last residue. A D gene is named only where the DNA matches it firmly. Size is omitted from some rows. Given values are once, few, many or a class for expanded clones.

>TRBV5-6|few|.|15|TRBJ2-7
CASNPGGSLYFEQYF
TGTGCCAGCAACCCTGGGGGGAGTCTTTACTTCGAGCAGTACTTC
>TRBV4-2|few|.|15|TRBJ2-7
CASSQVDSGHYEQYF
TGTGCCAGCAGCCAAGTCGATAGCGGCCACTACGAGCAGTACTTC
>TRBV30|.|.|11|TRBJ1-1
CAWSPLIEAFF
TGTGCCTGGAGTCCACTGATAGAAGCTTTCTTT
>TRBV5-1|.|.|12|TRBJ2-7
CASSLSSYEQYF
TGCGCCAGCAGCCTGAGCTCCTACGAGCAGTACTTC
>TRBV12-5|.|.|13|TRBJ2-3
CAINEGDTDTQYF
TGTGCTATAAACGAAGGAGACACAGATACGCAGTATTTT
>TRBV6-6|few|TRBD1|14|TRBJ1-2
CASSIGTGAYGYTF
TGTGCCAGCAGTATAGGGACAGGGGCCTATGGCTACACCTTC
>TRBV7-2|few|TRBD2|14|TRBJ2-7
CASRYAGAEYEQYF
TGTGCCAGTCGTTACGCGGGAGCCGAATACGAGCAGTACTTC
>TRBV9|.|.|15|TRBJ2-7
CASSPTGSLYYEQYF
TGTGCCAGCAGCCCCACCGGGTCCCTCTACTACGAGCAGTACTTC
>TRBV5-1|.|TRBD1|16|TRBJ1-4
CASSLSGGATNEKLFF
TGCGCCAGCAGCTTATCAGGGGGCGCGACTAATGAAAAACTGTTTTTT
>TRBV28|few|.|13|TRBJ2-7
CASRRISPYEQYF
TGTGCCAGCAGGCGTATTAGTCCCTACGAGCAGTACTTC
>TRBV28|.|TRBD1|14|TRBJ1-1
CASSETGVNTEAFF
TGTGCCAGCAGTGAGACAGGGGTGAACACTGAAGCTTTCTTT
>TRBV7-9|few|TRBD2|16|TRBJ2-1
CASSLALAGGYNEQFF
TGTGCCAGCAGCTTAGCACTAGCGGGGGGCTACAATGAGCAGTTCTTC
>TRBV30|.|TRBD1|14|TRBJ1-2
CAWSPTGVSDGYTF
TGTGCCTGGAGTCCCACAGGGGTTTCGGATGGCTACACCTTC
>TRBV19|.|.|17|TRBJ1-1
CASSIAPLTGVKSGAFF
TGTGCCAGTAGTATAGCCCCTTTGACCGGGGTAAAAAGCGGAGCTTTCTTT
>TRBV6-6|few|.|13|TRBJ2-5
CASSFYRQETQYF
TGTGCCAGCAGTTTCTACAGGCAAGAGACCCAGTACTTC
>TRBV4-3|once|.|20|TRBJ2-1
CASSQEGIRAGASSYNEQFF
TGCGCCAGCAGCCAAGAGGGGATCCGGGCGGGGGCGAGCTCCTACAATGAGCAGTTCTTC
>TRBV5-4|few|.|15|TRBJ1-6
CASSFGGNYNSPLHF
TGTGCCAGCAGCTTTGGAGGAAACTATAATTCACCCCTCCACTTT
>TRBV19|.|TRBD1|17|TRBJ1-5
CASSRGSDRATGQPQHF
TGTGCCAGTAGTAGAGGCTCAGACAGGGCAACTGGTCAGCCCCAGCATTTT
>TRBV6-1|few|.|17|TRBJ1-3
CASSVGTGPSSGNTIYF
TGTGCCAGCAGTGTGGGAACAGGTCCCTCATCTGGAAACACCATATATTTT
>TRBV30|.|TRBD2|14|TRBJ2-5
CAWMGLVGLGTQYF
TGTGCCTGGATGGGACTAGTAGGTTTGGGGACCCAGTACTTC
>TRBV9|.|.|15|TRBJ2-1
CASSVGLGRYNEQFF
TGTGCCAGCAGCGTAGGATTGGGGCGGTACAATGAGCAGTTCTTC
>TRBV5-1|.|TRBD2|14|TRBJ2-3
CASSPGLAKDTQYF
TGCGCCAGCAGCCCGGGACTAGCGAAGGATACGCAGTATTTT
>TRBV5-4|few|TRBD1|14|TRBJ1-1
CASSLQGVRTEAFF
TGTGCCAGCAGCTTACAGGGGGTCCGCACTGAAGCTTTCTTT
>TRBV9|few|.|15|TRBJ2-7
CASSVSSGVSYEQYF
TGTGCCAGCAGCGTAAGTTCGGGAGTTTCCTACGAGCAGTACTTC
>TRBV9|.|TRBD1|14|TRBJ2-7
CASSVGTGVHEQYF
TGTGCCAGCAGCGTTGGGACAGGGGTTCACGAGCAGTACTTC
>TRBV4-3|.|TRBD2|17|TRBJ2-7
CASSPRLAGAGVYEQYF
TGCGCCAGCAGCCCTCGGCTAGCGGGGGCGGGTGTCTACGAGCAGTACTTC
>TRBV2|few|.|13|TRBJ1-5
CASSPIENQPQHF
TGTGCCAGCAGTCCCATAGAGAATCAGCCCCAGCATTTT
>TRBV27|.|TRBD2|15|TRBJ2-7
CASSFASGIYYEQYF
TGTGCCAGCAGTTTTGCTAGCGGGATATACTACGAGCAGTACTTC
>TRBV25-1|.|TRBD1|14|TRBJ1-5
CASQETGNNQPQHF
TGTGCCAGCCAAGAGACAGGGAACAATCAGCCCCAGCATTTT
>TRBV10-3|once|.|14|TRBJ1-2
CAISESADTYGYTF
TGTGCCATCAGTGAGTCGGCAGATACCTATGGCTACACCTTC
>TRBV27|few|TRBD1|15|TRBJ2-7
CASSTPGQGFYEQYF
TGTGCCAGCAGTACACCGGGACAGGGATTCTACGAGCAGTACTTC
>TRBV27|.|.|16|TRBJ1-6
CASSWGSRGTESPLHF
TGTGCCAGCAGTTGGGGTTCCAGGGGAACGGAATCACCCCTCCACTTT
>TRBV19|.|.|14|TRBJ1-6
CASRGALSNSPLHF
TGTGCCAGCCGGGGGGCGCTTTCTAATTCACCCCTCCACTTT
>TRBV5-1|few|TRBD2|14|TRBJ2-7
CASSEGLAAYEQYF
TGCGCCAGCAGCGAGGGACTAGCGGCCTACGAGCAGTACTTC
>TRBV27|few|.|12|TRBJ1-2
CASRNEVYGYTF
TGTGCCAGCAGGAACGAGGTTTATGGCTACACCTTC
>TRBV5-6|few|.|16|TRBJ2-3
CASSLDRSGRTDTQYF
TGTGCCAGCAGCTTGGACAGGTCAGGGCGCACAGATACGCAGTATTTT
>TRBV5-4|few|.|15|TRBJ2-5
CASSSGDGGRKTQYF
TGTGCCAGCAGCTCCGGGGATGGGGGCAGGAAGACCCAGTACTTC
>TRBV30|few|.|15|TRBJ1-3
CAWSVLGASGNTIYF
TGTGCCTGGAGTGTACTGGGGGCCTCTGGAAACACCATATATTTT
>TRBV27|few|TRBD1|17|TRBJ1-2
CASSLSPPGQGAYGYTF
TGTGCCAGCAGTTTATCGCCACCGGGACAGGGAGCATATGGCTACACCTTC
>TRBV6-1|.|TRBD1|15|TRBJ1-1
CASSEDPGGNTEAFF
TGTGCCAGCAGTGAAGATCCAGGGGGGAACACTGAAGCTTTCTTT
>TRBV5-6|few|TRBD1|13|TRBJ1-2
CASSPGQPYGYTF
TGTGCCAGCAGCCCGGGACAGCCCTATGGCTACACCTTC
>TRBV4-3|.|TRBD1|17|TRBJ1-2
CASSQEGGVRVNYCYTF
TGCGCCAGCAGCCAAGAAGGGGGCGTCAGGGTGAACTATTGCTACACCTTC
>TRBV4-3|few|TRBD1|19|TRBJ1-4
CASSQGKDRMTSYNEKLFF
TGCGCCAGCAGCCAAGGAAAGGACAGGATGACCTCCTATAATGAAAAACTGTTTTTT
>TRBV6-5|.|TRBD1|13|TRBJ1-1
CASSRQGTTEAFF
TGTGCCAGCAGCCGACAGGGCACAACTGAAGCTTTCTTT
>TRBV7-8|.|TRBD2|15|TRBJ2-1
CASSLAGGDYNEQFF
TGTGCCAGCAGCCTAGCGGGGGGGGACTACAATGAGCAGTTCTTC
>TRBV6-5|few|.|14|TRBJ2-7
CASSYSNRAYEQYF
TGTGCCAGCAGTTACTCGAACCGGGCCTACGAGCAGTACTTC
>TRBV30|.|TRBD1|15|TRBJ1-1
CAWDRGAGTNTEAFF
TGTGCCTGGGACAGGGGGGCAGGGACGAACACTGAAGCTTTCTTT
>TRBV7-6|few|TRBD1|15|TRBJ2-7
CASSGLTGQSYEQYF
TGTGCCAGCAGCGGCCTTACGGGACAGAGCTACGAGCAGTACTTC
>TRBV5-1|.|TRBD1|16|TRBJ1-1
CASTPGQGVVNTEAFF
TGCGCCAGCACCCCGGGACAGGGGGTGGTGAACACTGAAGCTTTCTTT
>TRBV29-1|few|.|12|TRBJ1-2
CSVEGWGGGYTF
TGCAGCGTTGAGGGCTGGGGCGGTGGCTACACCTTC
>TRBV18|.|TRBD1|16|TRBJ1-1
CASSPPSGQGASEAFF
TGTGCCAGCTCACCACCGTCAGGACAGGGGGCCTCTGAAGCTTTCTTT
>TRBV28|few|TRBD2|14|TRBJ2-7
CASSPASGGYEQYF
TGTGCCAGCAGTCCGGCTAGCGGTGGTTACGAGCAGTACTTC
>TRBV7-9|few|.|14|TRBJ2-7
CASSLETGSYEQYF
TGTGCCAGCAGCTTGGAGACAGGATCCTACGAGCAGTACTTC